The 20 T cell receptor beta chains presented below share a single source sample, sequenced in a study of T cells after yellow fever vaccination. TCRdb recomputed calls from the 5' RACE reads with MiXCR, one row per CDR3 protein. The sample holds 350,000 to 550,000 distinct CDR3 sequences, over 15% seen once. The sample consisted of PBMCs, taken before the yellow fever booster vaccination. The origin of the receptors is a man between 18 and 35 years old who received the YFV17D yellow fever vaccine.

This clonotype was observed once. The J gene is TRBJ2-5, the V gene TRBV5-1; D gene ambiguous. Germline V gene lookup returns CDR1 SGHRS and CDR2 YFSETQ. CDR3 size: 12 residues. With 4 bases removed from V and 7 bases from J, the gap between germline ends came to 11 bases. The CDR3 is CASSPPALTQYF. The DNA of the CDR3 is TGCGCCAGCAGCCCCCCGGCGTTGACCCAGTACTTC.

This clonotype was picked up a small number of times. The CDR3 sequence: CASSQVGFRAGGAYGYTF. The CDR3 DNA sequence: TGCGCCAGCAGCCAAGTGGGTTTCAGGGCAGGGGGTGCCTATGGCTACACCTTC. V is TRBV4-1 and J is TRBJ1-2, with 7 bases matching TRBD1. This CDR3 is built from 18 residues. V lost 1 base, J lost 4 bases, and 15 bases stayed unmatched. Per germline, CDR1 MGHRA and CDR2 YSYEKL.

This chain uses TRBV5-1 with TRBJ2-7; the match to TRBD1 covers 7 bases. Per the germline V gene, CDR1 is SGHRS and CDR2 is YFSETQ. This CDR3 is 15 amino acids long. With 4 bases clipped from V and 3 bases from J, the junction kept 10 bases outside the gene matches. CDR3: CASSPQPGQIYEQYF. CDR3 in DNA: TGCGCCAGCAGCCCGCAACCGGGACAGATCTACGAGCAGTACTTC.

This clonotype has just one count. This rearrangement joins TRBV3-1 to TRBJ2-5; D call uncertain. Trimming pared 4 bases from V and 2 bases from J, leaving 11 bases between. This CDR3 has 14 amino acids. Per germline, CDR1 LGHDT and CDR2 YNNKEL (reference sequence). The DNA for the CDR3 is TGTGCCAGCAGCCTTCCCCCTGGTCAAGAGACCCAGTACTTC. This codes for CASSLPPGQETQYF.

This clonotype was found a few times. This chain links TRBV7-2 with TRBJ1-5; a possible D gene is TRBD1 (5 bases). The CDR3 has 15 amino acids. Trimming cost V 5 bases and J 4 bases, with 15 bases left between them. Per the germline V gene, CDR1 is SGHTA and CDR2 is FQGNSA. The CDR3 is CASSPLSGGNQPQHF. CDR3 nucleotide sequence: TGTGCCAGCAGCCCCCTCTCTGGGGGGAATCAGCCCCAGCATTTT.

V is TRBV7-6 and J is TRBJ2-1; TRBD1 or TRBD2 may be the D gene (5 bases each). V lost 5 bases and J 6 bases, leaving 26 bases between the germline ends. CDR1 is SGHVS, CDR2 FNYEAQ, per germline. This CDR3 contains 18 residues. The chain's CDR3 is CASSPNPPSGLGVNEQFF. Here the CDR3 DNA reads TGTGCCAGCAGCCCCAATCCACCTTCGGGGCTGGGGGTCAATGAGCAGTTCTTC.

The chain is built from TRBV27 and TRBJ1-6; D perhaps matches TRBD1 (6 bases). V lost 6 bases and J 1 base, leaving 13 bases between the germline ends. Germline V gene data show CDR1 as MNHEY and CDR2 as SMNVEV (reference sequence). This CDR3 contains 16 residues. The CDR3, as DNA: TGTGCCAGCAGAGGGGAGGGGGTATCCTATAATTCACCCCTCCACTTT. It codes for CASRGEGVSYNSPLHF.

The rearrangement links TRBV20-1 to TRBJ1-1, with D hard to call. V shed 6 bases and J shed 6 bases, with 11 bases lying between them. This CDR3 comprises 11 residues. CDR1 DFQATT and CDR2 SNEGSKA come from the germline V gene (reference sequence). This chain's CDR3 is CSARRVAEAFF. The DNA of the CDR3 is TGCAGTGCCCGGAGGGTGGCTGAAGCTTTCTTT.

CDR3 in amino acids: CASSSGTGYSPLHF. For the CDR3, the DNA is TGCGCCAGCAGCTCCGGGACAGGGTATTCACCCCTCCACTTT. This chain links TRBV4-1 with TRBJ1-6; 9 nucleotides agree with TRBD1. V lost 5 bases to trimming and J lost 8 bases; unmatched junction nucleotides: 4. There are 14 residues in the CDR3. CDR1 and CDR2 from the germline V gene are MGHRA and YSYEKL.

This clonotype was observed a single time. The rearrangement links TRBV4-3 to TRBJ1-4; possibly TRBD1 for D (6 bases). Between the trimmed V and J ends, which lost 0 bases and 0 bases, there was a span of 17 bases. This CDR3 has 19 amino acids. Germline V lookup: CDR1 LGHNA, CDR2 YSLEER. As DNA, the CDR3 is TGCGCCAGCAGCCAAGACCGAATTTGGACAGAATCAACTAATGAAAAACTGTTTTTT. Protein: CASSQDRIWTESTNEKLFF.

This clonotype was seen a handful of times. CDR3 sequence (DNA): TGTGCCAGCAGCTTAAGGGGGCTGGGTGAAGCTTTCTTT. Amino acids: CASSLRGLGEAFF. The rearrangement links TRBV7-2 to TRBJ1-1; 7 bases agree with TRBD1. This CDR3 has 13 residues. The V gene's germline CDR1 is SGHTA and CDR2 FQGNSA. The V segment lost 2 bases and the J segment 7 bases; nucleotides outside the gene matches: 4.

The genes are TRBV7-9 and TRBJ2-1, with TRBD2 matching over 12 bases. CDR3 size: 16 residues. V trimming: 5 bases; J trimming: 6 bases; junction bases outside the gene matches: 8. Germline V CDR1 and CDR2: SEHNR, FQNEAQ (reference sequence). The CDR3 here is CASSPSPLAGGNEQFF. As DNA, the CDR3 is TGTGCCAGCAGCCCTAGCCCACTAGCGGGGGGCAATGAGCAGTTCTTC.

This clonotype came up a few times. V usage is TRBV13 and J usage is TRBJ2-3, with 9 bases identical to TRBD2. There are 16 residues in the CDR3. Germline CDR1 PRHDT, CDR2 FYEKMQ (reference sequence). J gave up 2 bases and V 2 bases, and 5 bases lay outside the gene matches. This CDR3 is CASSLRAGGFTDTQYF. CDR3 nucleotides: TGTGCCAGCAGCTTACGAGCGGGGGGTTTCACAGATACGCAGTATTTT.

A few counts support this clonotype. This CDR3 reads CSALAGTHGNEQFF. CDR3 in DNA: TGCAGTGCTCTAGCGGGGACACATGGTAATGAGCAGTTCTTC. V gene TRBV20-1 combines with J gene TRBJ2-1; TRBD2 aligns across 9 bases. The length of the CDR3 is 14 residues. Germline V CDR1 and CDR2: DFQATT, SNEGSKA (reference sequence). V trimming: 5 bases; J trimming: 7 bases; junction bases outside the gene matches: 9.

V gene TRBV29-1 combines with J gene TRBJ2-3; 14 nucleotides align to TRBD2. The V and J ends lost 6 bases and 6 bases, in that order; junction bases with no gene match: 8. Germline CDR1 is SQVTM and CDR2 is ANQGSEA. This CDR3 contains 15 residues. The CDR3 region is CSVRGTSGGKDTQYF. The CDR3 DNA is TGCAGCGTGAGGGGGACTAGCGGGGGAAAGGATACGCAGTATTTT.

The gene calls are TRBV29-1 and TRBJ2-3, with 9 positions matching TRBD2. V was clipped by 7 bases and J by 6 bases; unmatched bases: 8. This CDR3 has 13 amino acids. Germline-derived CDR1 and CDR2 are SQVTM and ANQGSEA. In DNA form, the CDR3 reads TGCAGCGCCACCGGGACTAGCTATGATACGCAGTATTTT. Its protein is CSATGTSYDTQYF.

This clonotype was detected only a few times. The chain links TRBV6-5 to TRBJ1-1; no firm D call. The length of the CDR3 is 14 residues. CDR1 is MNHEY, CDR2 SVGAGI, per germline. The V gene lost 3 bases and the J gene lost 5 bases, with 13 bases spanning the gap. The CDR3 region has the DNA TGTGCCAGCAGTTATGAGGGTATGAGGACTGAAGCTTTCTTT. It is translated as CASSYEGMRTEAFF.

The J gene is TRBJ2-5, the V gene TRBV9; 13 bases are shared with TRBD2. This CDR3 spans 18 amino acids. From germline, CDR1 is SGDLS and CDR2 YYNGEE. The ends lost 3 bases at V and 0 bases at J; junction bases unmatched: 8. Here the CDR3 reads CASSAGTSGDGYQETQYF. In nucleotides, the CDR3 is TGTGCCAGCAGCGCCGGGACTAGCGGGGACGGGTACCAAGAGACCCAGTACTTC.

This clonotype was seen once. This chain joins TRBV28 and TRBJ2-2; 8 positions agree with TRBD1. With 5 bases clipped from V and 6 bases from J, the junction kept 5 bases outside the gene matches. The CDR3 totals 14 residues. CDR1 is MDHEN and CDR2 is SYDVKM in the germline V gene. CDR3 in DNA: TGTGCCAGCAGTCCGCCGACAGGGGCCGGGGAGCTGTTTTTT. This sequence encodes CASSPPTGAGELFF.

This rearrangement joins TRBV9 to TRBJ2-7, with D possibly being TRBD1 (5 bases). Trimming removed 1 base from V and 2 bases from J, with 10 bases in between. CDR1 SGDLS and CDR2 YYNGEE come from the germline V gene. The CDR3 totals 14 residues. CDR3 coding DNA: TGTGCCAGCAGCGTAAGCGACAGACCCTACGAGCAGTACTTC. It translates to CASSVSDRPYEQYF.